This T cell receptor beta chain was captured by sequencing in a study of neoadjuvant anti-PD-1 for oral cavity cancer. Study-wide background: Most patients had three to four biweekly doses of 3 mg/kg nivolumab before resection.

On this clone itself: As yet, its antigen is unknown.

These newly diagnosed stage II-IVA oral cavity squamous cell carcinoma patients had no prior systemic or radiation treatment. Patients had HPV-negative, locally advanced oral cavity squamous cell carcinoma. Study conclusions and caveats: Treg/Th17 ratio rose with pretreatment blood and fell with post-treatment tumor TCRbeta clonality.

Sequencing was performed with immunoSEQ multiplex PCR; in TCRdb, only in-frame clones are kept and a portion is missing. The table lists approximately 72,000 clones, about 83% of them singletons, with 3% to 3.5% in the top ten. The germline V gene encodes CDR1 MDHEN and CDR2 SYDVKM. Trimming stripped 3 bases from V and 3 bases from J, with 15 bases between. This CDR3 has 15 amino acids. The chain carries TRBV28 and TRBJ2-7; possible D gene TRBD2, 6 bases. Sequencing was performed on PBMCs, taken before nivolumab (anti-PD-1) treatment. The receptor comes from a person aged 35-79 years with oral cavity squamous cell carcinoma. The chain's CDR3 is CASSFHGTRSYEQYF. CDR3 nucleotides: TGTGCCAGCAGTTTCCACGGGACTCGGAGCTACGAGCAGTACTTC.